A selection of T cell receptor beta chains follows, all from one sample in a study of CD8 T cells in Susac syndrome. TCRdb passed the immunoSEQ multiplex PCR reads through MiXCR, listing each CDR3 protein once. The sample has approximately 150,000 distinct CDR3 sequences; approximately 93% are singletons. The sequencing input was CD4+ T cells from PBMCs. These receptors all stem from a human donor in good health. CDR3s include the opening cysteine and the closing phenylalanine or tryptophan. The D gene is left open where the match is weak. Size is stated for part of the rows, as once, few or many counts, or as a class when the clone is expanded.

size	D	J	V	CDR3	DNA
.	TRBD2	TRBJ2-2	TRBV10-3	CAISELAGGTGELFF	TGTGCCATCAGTGAATTAGCGGGAGGCACCGGGGAGCTGTTTTTT
few	TRBD2	TRBJ2-1	TRBV7-9	CASSPAGTSGNEQFF	TGTGCCAGCAGCCCCGCCGGGACTAGCGGGAATGAGCAGTTCTTC
.	TRBD1	TRBJ2-7	TRBV29-1	CSVRQGGTYEQYF	TGCAGCGTACGACAGGGGGGAACCTACGAGCAGTACTTC
.	TRBD2	TRBJ2-5	TRBV7-2	CASSLGAGTRTGTQYF	TGTGCCAGCAGCTTAGGGGCCGGGACTAGGACCGGGACCCAGTACTTC
.	.	TRBJ2-7	TRBV5-1	CASSPETGRRTEQYF	TGCGCCAGCAGCCCGGAGACAGGAAGGAGAACCGAGCAGTACTTC
.	.	TRBJ2-7	TRBV12-3/TRBV12-4	CASSPRGEQYF	TGTGCCAGCAGTCCCCGGGGTGAGCAGTACTTC
few	.	TRBJ1-5	TRBV20-1	CSARRGPPTQPQHF	TGCAGTGCTAGACGGGGGCCCCCCACTCAGCCCCAGCATTTT
.	.	TRBJ1-4	TRBV10-3	CAISEGEIGEKLFF	TGTGCCATCAGTGAAGGGGAAATTGGAGAAAAACTGTTTTTT
few	.	TRBJ2-5	TRBV2	CASSERETQYF	TGTGCCAGCAGTGAGAGGGAGACCCAGTACTTC
.	TRBD1	TRBJ1-1	TRBV3-1	CASSQWTGGRAEAFF	TGTGCCAGCAGCCAATGGACAGGGGGCAGGGCTGAAGCTTTCTTT
.	TRBD2	TRBJ2-3	TRBV6-2/TRBV6-3	CASSYGTSGSTDTQYF	TGTGCCAGCAGTTACGGGACTAGCGGAAGCACAGATACGCAGTATTTT
.	TRBD2	TRBJ2-7	TRBV7-2	CASRRAGGPFMEQYF	TGTGCCAGCAGGAGGGCGGGAGGGCCGTTTATGGAGCAGTACTTC
.	TRBD1	TRBJ1-2	TRBV20-1	CSASPGQAYYGYTF	TGCAGTGCTAGCCCGGGACAGGCTTACTATGGCTACACCTTC
.	.	TRBJ2-5	TRBV20-1	CSARIETQYF	TGCAGTGCTAGGATAGAGACCCAGTACTTC
.	TRBD2	TRBJ2-5	TRBV20-1	CSTTRGFSGRQETQYF	TGCAGTACTACCCGGGGTTTTAGCGGGAGACAAGAGACCCAGTACTTC
.	TRBD1	TRBJ1-3	TRBV18	CASSPSSDRRNTIYF	TGTGCCAGCTCACCCTCCTCGGACAGGAGAAACACCATATATTTT
.	TRBD2	TRBJ2-5	TRBV5-4	CASSLTSDQETQYF	TGTGCCAGCAGCCTTACTAGCGACCAAGAGACCCAGTACTTC
.	TRBD1	TRBJ2-3	TRBV9	CASTPGQGFSFPTDTQYF	TGTGCCAGCACTCCGGGACAGGGGTTTTCCTTTCCCACAGATACGCAGTATTTT
.	TRBD1	TRBJ1-1	TRBV7-3	CASSSAPSPDRDTEAFF	TGTGCCAGCAGCTCCGCACCTTCTCCTGACAGGGACACTGAAGCTTTCTTT
.	.	TRBJ2-7	TRBV7-2	CASSPFQYEQYF	TGTGCCAGCAGCCCATTTCAGTACGAGCAGTACTTC
.	.	TRBJ1-1	TRBV19	CASRRDLRTEAFF	TGTGCCAGTAGACGGGATCTTCGCACTGAAGCTTTCTTT
once	.	TRBJ1-5	TRBV15	CATSRVGQISNQPQHF	TGTGCCACCAGCAGAGTAGGACAGATAAGCAATCAGCCCCAGCATTTT
.	.	TRBJ1-1	TRBV30	CAWRRGVTEAFF	TGTGCCTGGAGACGGGGAGTCACTGAAGCTTTCTTT
.	.	TRBJ1-1	TRBV6-5	CASCRGNTEAFF	TGTGCCAGCTGCAGGGGGAACACTGAAGCTTTCTTT
.	TRBD1	TRBJ1-4	TRBV18	CASSENRGTNEKLFF	TGTGCCAGCTCAGAAAACAGGGGGACTAATGAAAAACTGTTTTTT
.	TRBD2	TRBJ2-3	TRBV4-2	CASSQGLAGDPYTQYF	TGTGCCAGCAGCCAGGGGCTAGCGGGAGACCCCTATACGCAGTATTTT
.	.	TRBJ2-3	TRBV23-1	CASSHRLAVSTDTQYF	TGCGCCAGCAGTCACAGGCTAGCCGTTAGCACAGATACGCAGTATTTT
.	.	TRBJ1-5	TRBV11-2	CASSLGTPRQPQHF	TGTGCCAGCAGCTTAGGGACCCCCAGGCAGCCCCAGCATTTT
.	.	TRBJ1-1	TRBV29-1	CSVEGFGTEAFF	TGCAGCGTTGAAGGGTTCGGAACTGAAGCTTTCTTT
.	.	TRBJ2-4	TRBV5-6	CASSGGYGRAKNIQYF	TGTGCCAGCAGCGGGGGATACGGGAGAGCCAAAAACATTCAGTACTTC
.	.	TRBJ1-3	TRBV30	CAWSVDSGNTIYF	TGTGCCTGGAGTGTAGATTCCGGAAACACCATATATTTT
.	TRBD2	TRBJ2-3	TRBV7-9	CASSDSGLEFTDTQYF	TGTGCCAGCAGCGACTCGGGACTAGAGTTCACAGATACGCAGTATTTT
.	.	TRBJ2-1	TRBV15	CATSRDVGDSLSAEQFF	TGTGCCACCAGCAGAGATGTAGGTGACTCTCTTAGCGCTGAGCAGTTCTTC
.	.	TRBJ2-1	TRBV7-2	CASSLVGALSEQFF	TGTGCCAGCAGCTTAGTCGGTGCTCTAAGTGAGCAGTTCTTC
.	.	TRBJ1-3	TRBV5-6	CASSSLDRPGNTIYF	TGTGCCAGCAGCTCGCTCGACAGACCTGGAAACACCATATATTTT
.	.	TRBJ1-1	TRBV7-8	CASSLVGGPTEAFF	TGTGCCAGCAGCTTAGTTGGGGGGCCCACTGAAGCTTTCTTT
once	TRBD2	TRBJ2-1	TRBV5-4	CASSSGLAGFEQFF	TGTGCCAGCAGCTCGGGACTAGCGGGATTCGAGCAGTTCTTC
once	TRBD1	TRBJ2-7	TRBV10-2	CASSGGQGVSIEQYF	TGCGCCAGCAGTGGGGGACAGGGGGTCTCTATCGAGCAGTACTTC
.	TRBD1	TRBJ2-2	TRBV20-1	CSGRTGSGELFF	TGCAGTGGTAGGACAGGGAGCGGGGAGCTGTTTTTT
once	.	TRBJ1-3	TRBV2	CASASGSGNTIYF	TGTGCCAGCGCCAGTGGCTCTGGAAACACCATATATTTT
.	.	TRBJ1-1	TRBV15	CATSPPGRKNTEAFF	TGTGCCACCAGTCCTCCGGGACGTAAGAACACTGAAGCTTTCTTT
.	.	TRBJ2-2	TRBV20-1	CSAVLEVNTGELFF	TGCAGTGCTGTACTAGAGGTGAACACCGGGGAGCTGTTTTTT
.	.	TRBJ2-5	TRBV13	CASKGTSQETQYF	TGTGCCAGCAAAGGGACTTCACAAGAGACCCAGTACTTC
.	.	TRBJ2-7	TRBV21-1	CASSKGLSSYEQYF	TGTGCCAGCAGCAAGGGACTCAGCTCCTACGAGCAGTACTTC
.	TRBD1	TRBJ1-5	TRBV19	CASSARDRVVVNQPQHF	TGTGCCAGTAGTGCCCGGGACAGGGTGGTAGTCAATCAGCCCCAGCATTTT
.	TRBD1	TRBJ2-5	TRBV24-1	CATSDPGQVQETQYF	TGTGCCACCAGTGATCCGGGACAGGTACAAGAGACCCAGTACTTC
.	TRBD1	TRBJ2-6	TRBV6-5	CASSYSGTGGTRANVLTF	TGTGCCAGCAGTTACTCCGGGACAGGGGGCACTCGGGCCAACGTCCTGACTTTC
.	.	TRBJ1-5	TRBV6-1	CASREGWQGSNQPQHF	TGTGCCAGCAGGGAAGGCTGGCAGGGGAGCAATCAGCCCCAGCATTTT
.	TRBD2	TRBJ2-7	TRBV15	CATSRASSGGYEQYF	TGTGCCACCAGCAGAGCGTCCAGCGGGGGCTACGAGCAGTACTTC
.	TRBD1	TRBJ2-7	TRBV12-3/TRBV12-4	CASTMTGSWYEQYF	TGTGCCAGCACTATGACAGGGTCTTGGTACGAGCAGTACTTC
.	.	TRBJ2-2	TRBV7-3	CASSLGSHTGELFF	TGTGCCAGCAGCTTAGGCTCTCACACCGGGGAGCTTTTTTTT
few	.	TRBJ2-3	TRBV6-1	CASSNGGRSTDTQYF	TGTGCCAGCAGCAACGGCGGCCGAAGCACAGATACGCAGTATTTT
.	.	TRBJ1-1	TRBV5-6	CASSLKVGTEAFF	TGTGCCAGCAGCTTGAAAGTGGGCACTGAAGCTTTCTTT
once	TRBD2	TRBJ2-5	TRBV19	CASSMSGLGLPGGETQYF	TGTGCCAGTAGTATGTCGGGACTAGGCCTACCAGGTGGAGAGACCCAGTACTTC
.	TRBD1	TRBJ1-5	TRBV6-1	CASSRDRGTSNQPQHF	TGTGCCAGCAGCCGGGACAGGGGGACTAGCAATCAGCCCCAGCATTTT
.	TRBD2	TRBJ2-7	TRBV3-1	CASSQELTSGSGLEQYF	TGTGCCAGCAGCCAAGAGTTGACTAGCGGGAGCGGTCTCGAGCAGTACTTC
.	TRBD1	TRBJ1-4	TRBV20-1	CSATGQGDNEKLFF	TGCAGTGCAACGGGACAGGGTGATAATGAAAAACTGTTTTTT
.	TRBD1	TRBJ2-7	TRBV3-1	CASSPPGQGPEQYF	TGTGCCAGCAGCCCTCCTGGACAGGGTCCGGAGCAGTACTTC